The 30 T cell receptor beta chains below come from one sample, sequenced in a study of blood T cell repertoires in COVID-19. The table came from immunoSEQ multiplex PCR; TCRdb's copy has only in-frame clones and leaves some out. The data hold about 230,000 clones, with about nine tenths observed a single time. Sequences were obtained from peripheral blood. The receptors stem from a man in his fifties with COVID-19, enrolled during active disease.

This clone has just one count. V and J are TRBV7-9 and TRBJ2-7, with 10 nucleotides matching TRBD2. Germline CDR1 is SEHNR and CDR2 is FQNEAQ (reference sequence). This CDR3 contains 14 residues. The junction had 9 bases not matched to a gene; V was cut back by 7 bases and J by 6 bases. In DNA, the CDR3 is TGTGCCAGCAACCACGGGACTAGCGTTGGCGAGCAGTACTTC. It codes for CASNHGTSVGEQYF.

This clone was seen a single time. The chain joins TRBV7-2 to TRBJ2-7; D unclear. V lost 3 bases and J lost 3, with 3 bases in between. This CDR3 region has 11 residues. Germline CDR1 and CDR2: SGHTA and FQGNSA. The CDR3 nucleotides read TGTGCCAGCAGCTTTAACTACGAGCAGTACTTC. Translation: CASSFNYEQYF.

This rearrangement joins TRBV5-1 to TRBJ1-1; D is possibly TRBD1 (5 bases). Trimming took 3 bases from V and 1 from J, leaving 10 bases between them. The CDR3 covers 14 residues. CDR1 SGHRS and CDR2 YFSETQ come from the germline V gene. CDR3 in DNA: TGCGCCAGCAGCTCTGACAGATCGAACACTGAAGCTTTCTTT. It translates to CASSSDRSNTEAFF.

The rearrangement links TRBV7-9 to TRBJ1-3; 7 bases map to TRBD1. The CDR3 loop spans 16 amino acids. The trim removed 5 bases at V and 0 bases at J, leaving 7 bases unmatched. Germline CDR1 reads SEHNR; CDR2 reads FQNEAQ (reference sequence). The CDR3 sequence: CASSLRTGLSGNTIYF. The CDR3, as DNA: TGTGCCAGCAGCCTCCGGACAGGACTCTCTGGAAACACCATATATTTT.

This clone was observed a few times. The CDR3 sequence is CASSPAGDEQFF. In DNA form, the CDR3 reads TGTGCCAGCAGCCCGGCCGGGGATGAGCAGTTCTTC. The chain carries TRBV5-4 and TRBJ2-1; a possible D gene is TRBD2 (5 bases). The CDR3 spans 12 residues. Deletions cut 4 bases from V and 8 bases from J, with 10 bases between. Looked up from germline, CDR1 is SGHNT and CDR2 is YYREEE (reference sequence).

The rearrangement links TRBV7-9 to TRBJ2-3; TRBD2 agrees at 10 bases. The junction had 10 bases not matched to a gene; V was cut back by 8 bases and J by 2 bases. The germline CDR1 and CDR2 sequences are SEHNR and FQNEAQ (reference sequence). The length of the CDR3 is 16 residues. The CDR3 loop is CASLVGGLAATDTQYF. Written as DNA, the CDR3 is TGTGCCAGCCTGGTAGGTGGACTAGCGGCCACAGATACGCAGTATTTT. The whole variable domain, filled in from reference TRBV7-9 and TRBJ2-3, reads DTGVSQNPRHKITKRGQNVTFRCDPISEHNRLYWYRQTLGQGPEFLTYFQNEAQLEKSRLLSDRFSAERPKGSFSTLEIQRTEQGDSAMYLCASLVGGLAATDTQYFGPGTRLTVL.

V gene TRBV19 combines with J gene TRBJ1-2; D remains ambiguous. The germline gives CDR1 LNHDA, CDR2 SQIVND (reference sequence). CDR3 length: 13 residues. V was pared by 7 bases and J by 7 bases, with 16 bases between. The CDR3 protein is CASTPPGLIGYTF. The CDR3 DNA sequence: TGTGCCAGTACTCCACCAGGTTTGATTGGCTACACCTTC.

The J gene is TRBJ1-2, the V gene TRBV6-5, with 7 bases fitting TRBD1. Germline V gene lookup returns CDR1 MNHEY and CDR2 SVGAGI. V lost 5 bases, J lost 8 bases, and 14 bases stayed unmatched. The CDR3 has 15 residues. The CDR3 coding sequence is TGTGCCAGCAGTAGAGACGGGACAGCCATTCAGGGCTACACCTTC. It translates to CASSRDGTAIQGYTF.

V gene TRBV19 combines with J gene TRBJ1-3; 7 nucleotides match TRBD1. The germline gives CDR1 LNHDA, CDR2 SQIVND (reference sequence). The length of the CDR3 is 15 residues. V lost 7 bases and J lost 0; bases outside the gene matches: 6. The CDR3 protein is CASTDRVFSGNTIYF. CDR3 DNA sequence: TGTGCCAGTACCGACAGGGTCTTCTCTGGAAACACCATATATTTT. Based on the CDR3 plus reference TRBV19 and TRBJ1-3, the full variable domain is DGGITQSPKYLFRKEGQNVTLSCEQNLNHDAMYWYRQDPGQGLRLIYYSQIVNDFQKGDIAEGYSVSREKKESFPLTVTSAQKNPTAFYLCASTDRVFSGNTIYFGEGSWLTVV.

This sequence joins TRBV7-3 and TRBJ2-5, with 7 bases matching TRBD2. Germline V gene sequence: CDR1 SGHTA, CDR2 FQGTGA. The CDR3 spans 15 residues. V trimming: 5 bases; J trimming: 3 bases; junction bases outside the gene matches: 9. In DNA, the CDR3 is TGTGCCAGCAGCCATTCTAGCGGCGCCAAAGAGACCCAGTACTTC. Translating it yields CASSHSSGAKETQYF. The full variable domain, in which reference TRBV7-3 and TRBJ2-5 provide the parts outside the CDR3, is GAGVSQTPSNKVTEKGKYVELRCDPISGHTALYWYRQSLGQGPEFLIYFQGTGAADDSGLPNDRFFAVRPEGSVSTLKIQRTERGDSAVYLCASSHSSGAKETQYFGPGTRLLVL.

For the CDR3, the DNA is TGTGCCACCAGCACAACTAGGGCCGGGGAGCTGTTTTTT. Amino acids: CATSTTRAGELFF. This chain uses TRBV15 with TRBJ2-2, with D maybe TRBD2 (5 bases). The V gene lost 4 bases and the J gene lost 6 bases, with 9 bases spanning the gap. The CDR3 sequence is 13 residues long. Germline V lookup: CDR1 LNHNV, CDR2 YYDKDF (reference sequence).

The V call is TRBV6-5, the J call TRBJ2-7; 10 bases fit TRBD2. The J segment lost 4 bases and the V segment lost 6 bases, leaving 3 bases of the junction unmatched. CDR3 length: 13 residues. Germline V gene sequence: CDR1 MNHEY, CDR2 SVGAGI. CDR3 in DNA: TGTGCCAGCAGGCTAGCGGGAGCTTACGAGCAGTACTTC. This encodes CASRLAGAYEQYF.

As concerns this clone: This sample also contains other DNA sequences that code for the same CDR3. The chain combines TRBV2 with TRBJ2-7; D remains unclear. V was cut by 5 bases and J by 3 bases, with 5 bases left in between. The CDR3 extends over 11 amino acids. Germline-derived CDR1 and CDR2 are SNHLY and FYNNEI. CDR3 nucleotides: TGTGCCAGCAGTCCCCTCTACGAGCAGTACTTC. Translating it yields CASSPLYEQYF.

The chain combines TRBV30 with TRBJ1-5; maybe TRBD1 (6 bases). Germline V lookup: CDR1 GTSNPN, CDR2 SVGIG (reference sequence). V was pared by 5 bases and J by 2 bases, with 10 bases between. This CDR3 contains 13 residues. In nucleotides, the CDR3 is TGTGCCTGGGATAACAGGGGCAATCAGCCCCAGCATTTT. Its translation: CAWDNRGNQPQHF.

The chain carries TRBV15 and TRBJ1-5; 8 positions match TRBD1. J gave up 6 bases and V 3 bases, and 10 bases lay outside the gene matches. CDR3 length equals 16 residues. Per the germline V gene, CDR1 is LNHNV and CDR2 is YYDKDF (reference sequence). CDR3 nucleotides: TGTGCCACCAGCAGTGAATGGACAGGGCCGGGTCAGCCCCAGCATTTT. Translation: CATSSEWTGPGQPQHF.

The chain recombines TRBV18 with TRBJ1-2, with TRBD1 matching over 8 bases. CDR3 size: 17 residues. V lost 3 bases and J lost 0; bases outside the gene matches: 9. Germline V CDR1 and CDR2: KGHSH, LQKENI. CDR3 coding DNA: TGTGCCAGCTCACCGGACAGGGTAGTAAGTGCTAACTATGGCTACACCTTC. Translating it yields CASSPDRVVSANYGYTF.

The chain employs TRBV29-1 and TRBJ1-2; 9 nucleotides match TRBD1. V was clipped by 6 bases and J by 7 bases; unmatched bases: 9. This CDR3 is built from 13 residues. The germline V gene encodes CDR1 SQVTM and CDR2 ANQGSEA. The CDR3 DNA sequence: TGCAGCGTCGATGAACAGGGGGCTAGTGGCTACACCTTC. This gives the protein CSVDEQGASGYTF.

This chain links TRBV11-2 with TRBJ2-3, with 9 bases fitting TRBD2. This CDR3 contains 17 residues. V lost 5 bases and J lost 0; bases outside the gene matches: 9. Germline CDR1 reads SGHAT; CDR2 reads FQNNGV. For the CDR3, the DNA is TGTGCCAGCAGCCCGCGGGCGGGAGGGGGGAGCACAGATACGCAGTATTTT. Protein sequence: CASSPRAGGGSTDTQYF.

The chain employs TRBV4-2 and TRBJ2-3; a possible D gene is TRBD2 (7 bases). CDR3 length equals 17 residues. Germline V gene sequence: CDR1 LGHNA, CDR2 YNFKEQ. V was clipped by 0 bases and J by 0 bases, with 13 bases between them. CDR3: CASSQDPGRGSTDTQYF. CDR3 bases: TGTGCCAGCAGCCAAGATCCGGGGAGGGGGAGCACAGATACGCAGTATTTT.

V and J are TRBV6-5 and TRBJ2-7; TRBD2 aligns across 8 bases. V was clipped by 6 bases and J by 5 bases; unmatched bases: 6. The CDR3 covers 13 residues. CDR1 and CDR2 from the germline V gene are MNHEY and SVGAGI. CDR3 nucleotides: TGTGCCAGCAGCCCCGGGGGGGTGGACGAGCAGTACTTC. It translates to CASSPGGVDEQYF.

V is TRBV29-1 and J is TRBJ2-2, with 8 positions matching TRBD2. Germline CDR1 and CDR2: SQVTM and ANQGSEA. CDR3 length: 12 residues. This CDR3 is CLAGGPNGELFF. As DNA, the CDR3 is TGCCTGGCGGGGGGTCCCAACGGGGAGCTGTTTTTT.

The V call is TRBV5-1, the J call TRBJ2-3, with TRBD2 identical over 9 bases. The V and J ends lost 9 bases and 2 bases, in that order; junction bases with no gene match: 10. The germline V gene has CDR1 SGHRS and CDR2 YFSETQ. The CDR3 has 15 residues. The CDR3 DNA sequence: TGCGCCACCCAGACGTTAGCGGGGGACACAGATACGCAGTATTTT. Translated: CATQTLAGDTDTQYF.

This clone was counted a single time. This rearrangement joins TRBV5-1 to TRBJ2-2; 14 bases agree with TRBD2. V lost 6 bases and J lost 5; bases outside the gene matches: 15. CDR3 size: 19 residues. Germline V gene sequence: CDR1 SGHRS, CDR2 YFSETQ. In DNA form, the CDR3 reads TGCGCCAGCACCCAACGGACTAGCGGGAGGAAATCGGGGACCGGGGAGCTGTTTTTT. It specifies CASTQRTSGRKSGTGELFF.

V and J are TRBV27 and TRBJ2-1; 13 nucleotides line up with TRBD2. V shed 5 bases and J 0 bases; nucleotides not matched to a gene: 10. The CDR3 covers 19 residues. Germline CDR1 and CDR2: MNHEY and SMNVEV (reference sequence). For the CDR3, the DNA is TGTGCCAGCAGTGCGAAACTAGCGGGAGGGCTCGACTCCTACAATGAGCAGTTCTTC. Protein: CASSAKLAGGLDSYNEQFF.

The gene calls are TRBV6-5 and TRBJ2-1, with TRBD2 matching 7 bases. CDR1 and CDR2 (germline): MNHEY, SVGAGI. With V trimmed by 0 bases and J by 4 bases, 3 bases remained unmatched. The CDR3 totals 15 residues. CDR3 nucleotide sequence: TGTGCCAGCAGTTACTCGCTCGGGGGGTACAATGAGCAGTTCTTC. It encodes CASSYSLGGYNEQFF.

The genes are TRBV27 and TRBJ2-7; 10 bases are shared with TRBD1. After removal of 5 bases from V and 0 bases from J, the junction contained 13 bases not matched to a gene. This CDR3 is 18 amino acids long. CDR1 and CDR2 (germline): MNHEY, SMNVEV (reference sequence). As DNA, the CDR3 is TGTGCCAGCAGTCCCTTCGGGACAGGGGACGATCACTCCTACGAGCAGTACTTC. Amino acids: CASSPFGTGDDHSYEQYF.

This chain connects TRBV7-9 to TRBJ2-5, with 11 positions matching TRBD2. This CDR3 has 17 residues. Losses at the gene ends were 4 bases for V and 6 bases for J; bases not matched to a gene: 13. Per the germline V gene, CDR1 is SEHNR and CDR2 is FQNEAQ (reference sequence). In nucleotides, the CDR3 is TGTGCCAGCAGCTCCGGGACTAGCGGAGCGACCGGCAAGACCCAGTACTTC. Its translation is CASSSGTSGATGKTQYF.

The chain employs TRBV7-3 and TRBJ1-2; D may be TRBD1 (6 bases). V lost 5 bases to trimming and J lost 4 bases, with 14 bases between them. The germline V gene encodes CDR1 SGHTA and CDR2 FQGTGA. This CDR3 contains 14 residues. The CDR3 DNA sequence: TGTGCCAGCAGCCCAGGTCAGGGGCCCTATGGCTACACCTTC. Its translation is CASSPGQGPYGYTF.

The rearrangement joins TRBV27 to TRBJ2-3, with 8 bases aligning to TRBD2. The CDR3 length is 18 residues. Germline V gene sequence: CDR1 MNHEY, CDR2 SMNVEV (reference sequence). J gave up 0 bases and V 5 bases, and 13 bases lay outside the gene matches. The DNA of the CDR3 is TGTGCCAGCAGTCCACGGCCCCCACTAGCGGCTAGCACAGATACGCAGTATTTT. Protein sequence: CASSPRPPLAASTDTQYF.

As DNA, the CDR3 is TGTGCCAGCAGTTACCTGGCTAGCGCAGGAGAGCAGTTCTTC. Its protein product is CASSYLASAGEQFF. This rearrangement joins TRBV6-5 to TRBJ2-1, with a possible D match to TRBD2 (6 bases). V lost 2 bases and J lost 10, with 15 bases in between. The CDR3 has 14 residues. CDR1 and CDR2 from the germline V gene are MNHEY and SVGAGI.